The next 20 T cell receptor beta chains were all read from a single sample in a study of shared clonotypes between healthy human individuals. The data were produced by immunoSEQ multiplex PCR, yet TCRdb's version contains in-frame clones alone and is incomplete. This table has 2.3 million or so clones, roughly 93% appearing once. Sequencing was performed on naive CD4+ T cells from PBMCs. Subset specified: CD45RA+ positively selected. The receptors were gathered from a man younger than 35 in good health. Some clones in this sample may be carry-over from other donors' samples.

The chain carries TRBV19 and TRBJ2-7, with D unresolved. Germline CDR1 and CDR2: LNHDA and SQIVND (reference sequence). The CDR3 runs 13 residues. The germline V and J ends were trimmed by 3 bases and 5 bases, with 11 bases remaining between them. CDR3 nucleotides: TGTGCCAGTAGTATGGCCTTGGTCAACGAGCAGTACTTC. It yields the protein CASSMALVNEQYF.

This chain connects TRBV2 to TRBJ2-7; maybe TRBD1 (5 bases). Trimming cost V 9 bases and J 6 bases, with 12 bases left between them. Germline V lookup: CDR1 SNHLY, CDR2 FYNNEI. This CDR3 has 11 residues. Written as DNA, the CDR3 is TGTGCCAGTAAAATCCAGGGCGAGCAGTACTTC. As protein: CASKIQGEQYF. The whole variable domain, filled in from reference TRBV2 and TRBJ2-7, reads EPEVTQTPSHQVTQMGQEVILRCVPISNHLYFYWYRQILGQKVEFLVSFYNNEISEKSEIFDDQFSVERPDGSNFTLKIRSTKLEDSAMYFCASKIQGEQYFGPGTRLTVT.

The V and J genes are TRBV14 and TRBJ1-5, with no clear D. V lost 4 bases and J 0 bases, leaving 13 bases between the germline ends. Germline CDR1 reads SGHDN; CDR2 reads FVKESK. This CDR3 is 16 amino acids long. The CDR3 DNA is TGTGCCAGCAGCCTACCGAGGGAAAATAGCAATCAGCCCCAGCATTTT. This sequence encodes CASSLPRENSNQPQHF.

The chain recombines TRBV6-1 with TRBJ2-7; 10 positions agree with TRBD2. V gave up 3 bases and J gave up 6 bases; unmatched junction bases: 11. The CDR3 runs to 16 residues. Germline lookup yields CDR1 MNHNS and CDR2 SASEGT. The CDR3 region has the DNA TGTGCCAGCAGTGAGGCGGGAGCTAGCGGGAGAACCGAGCAGTACTTC. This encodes CASSEAGASGRTEQYF.

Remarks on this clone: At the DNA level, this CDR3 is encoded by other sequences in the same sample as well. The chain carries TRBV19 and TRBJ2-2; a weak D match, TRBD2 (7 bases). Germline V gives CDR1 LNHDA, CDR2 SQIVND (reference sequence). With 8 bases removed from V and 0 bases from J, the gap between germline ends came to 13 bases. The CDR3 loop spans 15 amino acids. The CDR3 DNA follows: TGTGCCAGTCGTACAGGGACTACGAACACCGGGGAGCTGTTTTTT. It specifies CASRTGTTNTGELFF.

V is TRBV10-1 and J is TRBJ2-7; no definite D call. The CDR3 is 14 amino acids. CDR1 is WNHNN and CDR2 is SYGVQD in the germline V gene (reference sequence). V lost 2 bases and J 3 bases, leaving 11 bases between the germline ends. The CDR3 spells CASSEGLIGYEQYF. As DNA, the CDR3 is TGCGCCAGCAGTGAGGGCCTAATAGGCTACGAGCAGTACTTC.

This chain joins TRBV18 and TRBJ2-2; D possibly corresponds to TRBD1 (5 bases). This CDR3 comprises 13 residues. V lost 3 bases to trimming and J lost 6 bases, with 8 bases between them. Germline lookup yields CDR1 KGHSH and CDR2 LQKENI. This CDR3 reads CASSPSGSGELFF. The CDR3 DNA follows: TGTGCCAGCTCACCCTCAGGGTCCGGGGAGCTGTTTTTT.

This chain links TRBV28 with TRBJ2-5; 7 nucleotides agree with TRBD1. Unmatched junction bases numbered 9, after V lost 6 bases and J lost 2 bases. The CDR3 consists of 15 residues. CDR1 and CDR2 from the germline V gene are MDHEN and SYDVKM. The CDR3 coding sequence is TGTGCCAGCAGGGGGGACAGCCGAACGCAAGAGACCCAGTACTTC. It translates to CASRGDSRTQETQYF.

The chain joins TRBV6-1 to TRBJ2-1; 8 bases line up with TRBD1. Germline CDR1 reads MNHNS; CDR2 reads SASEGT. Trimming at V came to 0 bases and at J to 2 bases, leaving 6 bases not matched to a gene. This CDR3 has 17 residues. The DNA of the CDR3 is TGTGCCAGCAGTGAAGCGCTTCAGGGGGCCCCCTACAATGAGCAGTTCTTC. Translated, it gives CASSEALQGAPYNEQFF.

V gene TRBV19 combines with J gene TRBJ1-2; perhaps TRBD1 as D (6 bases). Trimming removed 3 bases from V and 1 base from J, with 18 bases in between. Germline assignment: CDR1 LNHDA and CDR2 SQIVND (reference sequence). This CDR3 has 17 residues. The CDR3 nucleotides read TGTGCCAGTAGTATCGGCGGAACACAGGGCTATAACTATGGCTACACCTTC. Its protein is CASSIGGTQGYNYGYTF.

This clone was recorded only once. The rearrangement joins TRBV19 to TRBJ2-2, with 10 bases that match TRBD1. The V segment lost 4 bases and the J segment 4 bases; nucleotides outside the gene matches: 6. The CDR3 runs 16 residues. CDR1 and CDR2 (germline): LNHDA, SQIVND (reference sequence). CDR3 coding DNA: TGTGCCAGTAGTAGACCGGACAGGGGGTCCACCGGGGAGCTGTTTTTT. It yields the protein CASSRPDRGSTGELFF.

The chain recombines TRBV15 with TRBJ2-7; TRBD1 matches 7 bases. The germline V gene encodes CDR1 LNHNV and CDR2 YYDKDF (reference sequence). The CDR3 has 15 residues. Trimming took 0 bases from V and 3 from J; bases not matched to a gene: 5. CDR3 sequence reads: CATSRDLTGSYEQYF. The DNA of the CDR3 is TGTGCCACCAGCAGAGATTTGACAGGGAGCTACGAGCAGTACTTC. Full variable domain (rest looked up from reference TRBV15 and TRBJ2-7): DAMVIQNPRYQVTQFGKPVTLSCSQTLNHNVMYWYQQKSSQAPKLLFHYYDKDFNNEADTPDNFQSRRPNTSFCFLDIRSPGLGDTAMYLCATSRDLTGSYEQYFGPGTRLTVT.

CDR3 amino acids: CASSLPRDRGSYTF. The CDR3 bases are TGTGCCAGCAGCTTACCCCGGGACAGGGGTAGCTACACCTTC. This chain links TRBV5-4 with TRBJ1-2; 10 positions match TRBD1. This CDR3 has 14 amino acids. Germline V gene lookup returns CDR1 SGHNT and CDR2 YYREEE (reference sequence). J was trimmed by 9 bases and V by 2 bases; bases with no gene match: 7.

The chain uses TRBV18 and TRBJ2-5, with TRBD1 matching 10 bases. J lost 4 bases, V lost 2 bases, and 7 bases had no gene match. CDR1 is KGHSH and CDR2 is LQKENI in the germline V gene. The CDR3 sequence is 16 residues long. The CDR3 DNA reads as TGTGCCAGCTCACCAGGGACAGGGGTTCTGGGAGAGACCCAGTACTTC. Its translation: CASSPGTGVLGETQYF.

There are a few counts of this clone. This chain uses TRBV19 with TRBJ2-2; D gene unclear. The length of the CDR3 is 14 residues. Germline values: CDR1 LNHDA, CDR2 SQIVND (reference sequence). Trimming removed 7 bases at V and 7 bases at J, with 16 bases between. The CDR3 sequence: CASMTPKRDGELFF. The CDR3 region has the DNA TGTGCCAGTATGACTCCGAAGCGTGACGGGGAGCTGTTTTTT.

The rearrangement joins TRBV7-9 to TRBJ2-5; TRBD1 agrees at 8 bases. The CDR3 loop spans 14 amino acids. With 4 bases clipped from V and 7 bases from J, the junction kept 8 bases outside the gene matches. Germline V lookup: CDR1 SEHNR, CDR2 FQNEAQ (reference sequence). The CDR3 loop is CASSSTGELATQYF. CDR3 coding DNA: TGTGCCAGCAGCTCGACAGGGGAGTTAGCGACCCAGTACTTC.

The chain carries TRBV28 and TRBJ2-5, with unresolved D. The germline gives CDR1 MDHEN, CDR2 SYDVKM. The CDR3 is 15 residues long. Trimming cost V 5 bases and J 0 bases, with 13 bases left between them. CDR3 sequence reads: CASSPDDWYQETQYF. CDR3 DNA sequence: TGTGCCAGCAGTCCGGACGATTGGTACCAAGAGACCCAGTACTTC.

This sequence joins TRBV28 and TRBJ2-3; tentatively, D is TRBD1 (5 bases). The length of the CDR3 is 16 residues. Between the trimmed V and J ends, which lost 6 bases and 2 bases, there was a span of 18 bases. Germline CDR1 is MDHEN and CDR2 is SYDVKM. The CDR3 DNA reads TGTGCCAGCAGCTCGGGTCCAGGGATGATCACAGATACGCAGTATTTT. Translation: CASSSGPGMITDTQYF.

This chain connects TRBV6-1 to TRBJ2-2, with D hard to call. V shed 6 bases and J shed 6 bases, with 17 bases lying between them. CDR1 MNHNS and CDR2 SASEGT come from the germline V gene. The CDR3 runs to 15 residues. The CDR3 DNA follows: TGTGCCAGCAGGGACGACACGTCTCGGCCCGGGGAGCTGTTTTTT. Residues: CASRDDTSRPGELFF.

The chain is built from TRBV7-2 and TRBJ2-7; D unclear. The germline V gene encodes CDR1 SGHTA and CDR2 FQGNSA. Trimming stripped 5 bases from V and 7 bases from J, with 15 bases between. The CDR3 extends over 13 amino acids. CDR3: CASSKEVVGEQYF. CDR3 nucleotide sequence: TGTGCCAGCAGCAAAGAGGTGGTGGGGGAGCAGTACTTC.